This T cell receptor beta chain was observed in a study of technical replicates of blood from a handful of donors (dated by TCRdb to 2017 to 2019). Cut back by 0 bases and 4 bases, the V and J ends lie 13 bases apart. Reading from cysteine to phenylalanine, the CDR3 counts 15 amino acids. Of all the DNA, just the CDR3 is kept, 45 bases in frame from base 1. Taken from the germline V gene, the CDR1 and CDR2 loops are MGHRA and YSYEKL. About this clone itself: This clone's antigen is unknown. Within one base of it there is no much larger clone, and no base qualities were kept.

The library was produced with the immunoSEQ multiplex PCR assay. The source is immuneACCESS, and TCRdb retained only in-frame sequences with V and J called. Part of the clones is not carried over; for the studies checked, unresolved V genes explain less than half of this, and the remainder is unexplained. The sample table contains 55,000 to 75,000 clones; only one count was recorded for approximately 92% of them. Together, the top ten hold about 0.43% of the sample. Material: T cells isolated from PBMCs. This TCR came from a human donor in good health. The rearrangement combines TRBV4-1 with TRBJ2-7, with no confidently assigned D gene. The nucleotide sequence is given as TGCGCCAGCAGCCAAGAGTGGGCCACGGTTTACGAGCAGTACTTC. Its product reads: CASSQEWATVYEQYF.